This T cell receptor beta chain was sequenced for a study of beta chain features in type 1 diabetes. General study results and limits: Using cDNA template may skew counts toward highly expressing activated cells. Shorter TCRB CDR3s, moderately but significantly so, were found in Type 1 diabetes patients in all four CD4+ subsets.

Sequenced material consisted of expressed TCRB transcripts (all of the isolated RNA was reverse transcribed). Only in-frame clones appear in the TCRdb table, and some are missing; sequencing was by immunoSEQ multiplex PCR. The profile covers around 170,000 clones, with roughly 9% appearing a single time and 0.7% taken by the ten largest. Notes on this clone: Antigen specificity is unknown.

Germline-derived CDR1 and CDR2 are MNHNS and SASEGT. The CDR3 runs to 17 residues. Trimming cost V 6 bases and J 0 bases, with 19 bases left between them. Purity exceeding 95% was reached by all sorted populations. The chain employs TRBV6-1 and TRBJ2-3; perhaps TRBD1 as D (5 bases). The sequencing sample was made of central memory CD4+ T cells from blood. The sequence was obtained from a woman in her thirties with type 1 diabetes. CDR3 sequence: CASREKGLGRSTDTQYF. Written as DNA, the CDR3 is TGTGCCAGCAGAGAAAAGGGGTTAGGACGTAGCACAGATACGCAGTATTTT.